This passage covers 32 T cell receptor beta chains from one sample sequenced in a study of PD-1 blockade in mismatch repair-deficient tumors (dated by TCRdb to the late 2010s). Libraries were prepared through the immunoSEQ multiplex PCR assay. The table was pulled from immuneACCESS by TCRdb, which kept in-frame rearrangements only. Such tables lose some clones; where checked, under half of the loss comes from unresolved V genes, and the rest has no known cause. Recorded for this sample are some 120,000 clones; approximately 80% of them occurred a single time. Less than 5.5% of the sample belongs to the ten largest clones. The sample here was peripheral blood, taken 60 weeks after starting pembrolizumab. These TCRs come from an adult with mismatch repair-deficient cancer.

The V gene is TRBV11-2, the J gene TRBJ2-7; D perhaps matches TRBD1 (5 bases). Germline V gene sequence: CDR1 SGHAT, CDR2 FQNNGV. CDR3 length equals 17 residues. Trimming took off 6 bases at V and 2 bases at J, with 23 bases between the two ends. DNA for the CDR3: TGTGCCAGCAGTACCGAGTTAGGGGCCCTAGGGGCCTACGAGCAGTACTTC. Its protein product is CASSTELGALGAYEQYF.

This rearrangement joins TRBV7-6 to TRBJ1-1; D is ambiguous. CDR1 is SGHVS and CDR2 is FNYEAQ in the germline V gene. This CDR3 spans 14 amino acids. The V and J ends lost 1 base and 1 base respectively, with 7 bases between them. In DNA form, the CDR3 reads TGTGCCAGCAGCTTAGAGGCTTCGAACACTGAAGCTTTCTTT. This translates into CASSLEASNTEAFF.

The rearrangement uses TRBV13 and TRBJ2-7, with 7 bases aligning to TRBD1. The CDR3 totals 12 residues. CDR1 and CDR2 (germline): PRHDT, FYEKMQ (reference sequence). Trimming removed 5 bases from V and 5 bases from J; junction bases left unmatched: 3. CDR3 bases: TGTGCCAGCAGCACAGGGGATCACGAGCAGTACTTC. As protein: CASSTGDHEQYF.

The chain employs TRBV7-3 and TRBJ1-5; 7 nucleotides line up with TRBD1. V gave up 4 bases and J gave up 3 bases; unmatched junction bases: 6. Germline V gives CDR1 SGHTA, CDR2 FQGTGA. This CDR3 comprises 15 residues. Here the CDR3 reads CASSSGQLYNQPQHF. The CDR3 nucleotides read TGTGCCAGCAGCTCGGGACAGCTCTACAATCAGCCCCAGCATTTT. The whole variable domain, filled in from reference TRBV7-3 and TRBJ1-5, reads GAGVSQTPSNKVTEKGKYVELRCDPISGHTALYWYRQSLGQGPEFLIYFQGTGAADDSGLPNDRFFAVRPEGSVSTLKIQRTERGDSAVYLCASSSGQLYNQPQHFGDGTRLSIL.

This clone was seen just once. The J gene is TRBJ2-1, the V gene TRBV19, with D unclear. V lost 5 bases and J lost 9, with 14 bases in between. This CDR3 is built from 13 residues. CDR1 is LNHDA and CDR2 is SQIVND in the germline V gene (reference sequence). This chain's CDR3 is CASSPQQASEQFF. Here the CDR3 DNA reads TGTGCCAGTAGTCCACAACAAGCGAGTGAGCAGTTCTTC. Looking up the rest from reference TRBV19 and TRBJ2-1 gives the full variable domain: DGGITQSPKYLFRKEGQNVTLSCEQNLNHDAMYWYRQDPGQGLRLIYYSQIVNDFQKGDIAEGYSVSREKKESFPLTVTSAQKNPTAFYLCASSPQQASEQFFGPGTRLTVL.

This clone was found a few times. The gene calls are TRBV30 and TRBJ2-1; 14 positions match TRBD2. This CDR3 has 13 residues. V trimming: 8 bases; J trimming: 7 bases; junction bases outside the gene matches: 4. Germline values: CDR1 GTSNPN, CDR2 SVGIG (reference sequence). CDR3 region: CAARTSGGNEQFF. The CDR3 DNA reads as TGTGCCGCCCGGACTAGCGGGGGGAATGAGCAGTTCTTC.

J is TRBJ2-7 and V is TRBV5-6; 7 bases match TRBD2. J was trimmed by 4 bases and V by 4 bases; bases with no gene match: 8. The germline gives CDR1 SGHDT, CDR2 YYEEEE. The CDR3 contains 14 residues. CDR3 in amino acids: CASSGGLEDYEQYF. For the CDR3, the DNA is TGTGCCAGCAGCGGAGGACTAGAGGATTACGAGCAGTACTTC. Filled out from reference TRBV5-6 and TRBJ2-7, the complete variable domain reads DAGVTQSPTHLIKTRGQQVTLRCSPKSGHDTVSWYQQALGQGPQFIFQYYEEEERQRGNFPDRFSGHQFPNYSSELNVNALLLGDSALYLCASSGGLEDYEQYFGPGTRLTVT.

This chain connects TRBV4-2 to TRBJ2-1, with D tentatively TRBD1 (6 bases). Trimming shortened V by 5 bases and J by 5 bases, and 19 bases separated the two germline ends. CDR1 LGHNA and CDR2 YNFKEQ come from the germline V gene. CDR3 size: 16 residues. The CDR3 bases are TGTGCCAGCAGCTCTCTCCCTGGGACAAGGGACAATGAGCAGTTCTTC. Its protein product is CASSSLPGTRDNEQFF.

Only one count was recorded for this clone. The chain links TRBV30 to TRBJ1-1; no firm D call. Trimming stripped 3 bases from V and 7 bases from J, with 15 bases between. This CDR3 contains 13 residues. The germline V gene encodes CDR1 GTSNPN and CDR2 SVGIG (reference sequence). Here the CDR3 reads CAWSVGSVGEAFF. In DNA, the CDR3 is TGTGCCTGGAGCGTCGGATCCGTGGGTGAAGCTTTCTTT.

The rearrangement joins TRBV7-8 to TRBJ2-2; D remains unclear. This CDR3 contains 13 residues. Germline V gene data show CDR1 as SGHVS and CDR2 as FQNEAQ. With 5 bases removed from V and 2 bases from J, the gap between germline ends came to 6 bases. The CDR3 reads CASSVKNTGELFF. Written as DNA, the CDR3 is TGTGCCAGCAGCGTAAAAAACACCGGGGAGCTGTTTTTT. Full variable domain (remainder filled in from reference TRBV7-8 and TRBJ2-2): GAGVSQSPRYKVAKRGQDVALRCDPISGHVSLFWYQQALGQGPEFLTYFQNEAQLDKSGLPSDRFFAERPEGSVSTLKIQRTQQEDSAVYLCASSVKNTGELFFGEGSRLTVL.

This clone has just a few counts. DNA of the CDR3: TGCGCCAGCAGCTTCCGAGGAGGCTATGGCTACACCTTC. This gives the protein CASSFRGGYGYTF. This chain connects TRBV5-1 to TRBJ1-2; D gene ambiguous. V lost 2 bases and J 4 bases, leaving 9 bases between the germline ends. The CDR3 is made up of 13 amino acids. Germline CDR1 is SGHRS and CDR2 is YFSETQ.

This chain links TRBV7-9 with TRBJ2-7; 8 nucleotides align to TRBD1. Germline V gene sequence: CDR1 SEHNR, CDR2 FQNEAQ (reference sequence). The CDR3 is 15 amino acids. J lost 0 bases, V lost 4 bases, and 5 bases had no gene match. CDR3 residues: CASSSTGTGSYEQYF. The CDR3 DNA reads as TGTGCCAGCAGCTCGACCGGGACAGGCTCCTACGAGCAGTACTTC.

The rearrangement joins TRBV25-1 to TRBJ2-7, with a weak D call TRBD1 (6 bases). V was pared by 8 bases and J by 5 bases, with 10 bases between. The germline V gene encodes CDR1 MGHDK and CDR2 SYGVNS. There are 11 residues in the CDR3. The CDR3 is CASDQGHEQYF. CDR3 nucleotide sequence: TGTGCCAGCGACCAGGGGCACGAGCAGTACTTC.

Only a few counts were recorded for this clone. This chain joins TRBV11-2 and TRBJ2-1; no firm D call. Germline CDR1 reads SGHAT; CDR2 reads FQNNGV. V lost 2 bases to trimming and J lost 7 bases, with 6 bases between them. The CDR3 is made up of 12 amino acids. The CDR3 here is CASSLRWNEQFF. The DNA of the CDR3 is TGTGCCAGCAGCTTACGGTGGAATGAGCAGTTCTTC.

The chain uses TRBV9 and TRBJ1-1; 8 positions match TRBD1. The germline V gene encodes CDR1 SGDLS and CDR2 YYNGEE. Trimming took 4 bases from V and 11 from J; bases not matched to a gene: 10. This CDR3 comprises 13 residues. CDR3 residues: CASSPDRVMKAFF. The CDR3 region has the DNA TGTGCCAGCAGCCCGGACAGGGTGATGAAGGCTTTCTTT.

V and J are TRBV6-6 and TRBJ2-3, with D uncertain. The CDR3 is 13 residues long. CDR1 is MNHNY and CDR2 is SVGAGI in the germline V gene (reference sequence). Trimming shortened V by 8 bases and J by 1 base, and 10 bases separated the two germline ends. CDR3 in DNA: TGTGCCAGCCTCTCGCTGGGCACAGATACGCAGTATTTT. Translated, it gives CASLSLGTDTQYF.

In its sample, this clone was seen a few times. The chain's CDR3 is CASSLDQGELFF. The CDR3, as DNA: TGTGCCAGCAGCTTAGATCAGGGGGAACTGTTTTTT. This chain links TRBV11-3 with TRBJ1-4, with TRBD1 matching 7 bases. The junction had 1 base not matched to a gene; V was cut back by 0 bases and J by 12 bases. This CDR3 has 12 residues. Germline-derived CDR1 and CDR2 are SGHNT and YENEEA.

V gene TRBV9 combines with J gene TRBJ2-7; D is possibly TRBD1 or TRBD2 (6 bases each). CDR3 length: 14 amino acids. V gave up 0 bases and J gave up 4 bases, with 11 bases separating them. Germline V gene data show CDR1 as SGDLS and CDR2 as YYNGEE. The CDR3 coding sequence is TGTGCCAGCAGCGTAGAGATAGGGGGGTACGAGCAGTACTTC. Translating gives CASSVEIGGYEQYF.

This clone showed up just a few times. The V call is TRBV10-3, the J call TRBJ2-7, with D perhaps TRBD1 (5 bases). Germline lookup yields CDR1 ENHRY and CDR2 SYGVKD. The CDR3 contains 15 residues. V shed 0 bases and J shed 4 bases, with 13 bases lying between them. In nucleotides, the CDR3 is TGTGCCATCAGTGAGTCCACAGGTAATCAATACGAGCAGTACTTC. Translating it yields CAISESTGNQYEQYF.

V usage is TRBV9 and J usage is TRBJ2-1; 9 positions match TRBD2. This CDR3 region has 15 residues. Germline CDR1 and CDR2: SGDLS and YYNGEE. V shed 0 bases, J shed 4 bases, and the junction held 2 bases outside the gene matches. The CDR3 sequence is CASSVVLAGYNEQFF. Here the CDR3 DNA reads TGTGCCAGCAGCGTAGTCCTAGCGGGATACAATGAGCAGTTCTTC.

The chain has TRBV11-3 and TRBJ1-1; no reliable D call. Trimming removed 0 bases at V and 7 bases at J, with 12 bases between. CDR1 and CDR2 from the germline V gene are SGHNT and YENEEA. This CDR3 comprises 14 residues. Written as DNA, the CDR3 is TGTGCCAGCAGCTTAGATCATTCAAGGAGTGAAGCTTTCTTT. Amino acid sequence: CASSLDHSRSEAFF.

The chain uses TRBV27 and TRBJ2-6; 10 bases match TRBD1. The CDR3 is made up of 14 amino acids. Germline trimming cut 3 bases from V and 12 bases from J; bases unmatched to any gene: 5. Germline V lookup: CDR1 MNHEY, CDR2 SMNVEV (reference sequence). The CDR3 region has the DNA TGTGCCAGCAGTTTGACAGGGGGCTTAGTCGTCCTGACTTTC. The encoded protein is CASSLTGGLVVLTF.

This chain uses TRBV7-3 with TRBJ2-3; tentative D call: TRBD1 (5 bases). Trimming took 2 bases from V and 6 from J, leaving 12 bases between them. Germline CDR1 is SGHTA and CDR2 is FQGTGA. This CDR3 region has 14 residues. The CDR3: CASSLDSAADTQYF. The CDR3 DNA reads as TGTGCCAGCAGCTTAGACAGCGCGGCGGATACGCAGTATTTT.

V gene TRBV21-1 combines with J gene TRBJ2-2. TRBV21-1 is given as a pseudogene. The CDR3 length is 13 residues. CDR3 DNA: TGTGCCAGCAGCCAAACCTGCTCCGGGGAGCTGTTTTTT. Translation gives CASSQTCSGELFF.

A few counts support this clone. The chain is built from TRBV5-1 and TRBJ2-1; D is perhaps TRBD1 (6 bases). Germline V CDR1 and CDR2: SGHRS, YFSETQ. This CDR3 is built from 17 residues. V dropped 0 bases and J dropped 0 bases, with 13 bases sitting between them. This CDR3 is CASSLAPQGSSYNEQFF. In DNA, the CDR3 is TGCGCCAGCAGCTTGGCCCCACAGGGTAGCTCCTACAATGAGCAGTTCTTC.

The chain links TRBV12-5 to TRBJ1-1; D not resolved. V was cut by 6 bases and J by 4 bases, with 9 bases left in between. CDR1 is LGHNT and CDR2 is FRNRAP in the germline V gene. The CDR3 consists of 12 residues. CDR3 protein: CASGIDTTEAFF. In nucleotides, the CDR3 is TGTGCTAGTGGCATTGACACCACTGAAGCTTTCTTT.

The chain recombines TRBV27 with TRBJ1-2; D is perhaps TRBD1 (5 bases). The CDR3 consists of 14 residues. Germline CDR1 is MNHEY and CDR2 is SMNVEV (reference sequence). V was shortened by 2 bases and J by 4 bases, with 11 bases between the two germline ends. CDR3 bases: TGTGCCAGCAGTTTAGTAGGGGCGGGCTATGGCTACACCTTC. This translates into CASSLVGAGYGYTF.

This sequence joins TRBV19 and TRBJ2-1, with 7 bases matching TRBD2. Germline assignment: CDR1 LNHDA and CDR2 SQIVND (reference sequence). The ends lost 3 bases at V and 9 bases at J; junction bases unmatched: 5. CDR3 length equals 13 residues. CDR3 bases: TGTGCCAGTAGTATCGGACTAGGCGGTGAGCAGTTCTTC. It encodes CASSIGLGGEQFF.

This clone turned up a few times. The chain joins TRBV29-1 to TRBJ1-1, with 7 bases fitting TRBD1. With V trimmed by 1 base and J by 7 bases, 3 bases remained unmatched. Per germline, CDR1 SQVTM and CDR2 ANQGSEA. CDR3 length: 12 residues. CDR3 sequence: CSVEGQGGEAFF. CDR3 in DNA: TGCAGCGTTGAAGGACAGGGAGGTGAAGCTTTCTTT.

The gene calls are TRBV27 and TRBJ2-7, with TRBD2 as a possible D gene (6 bases). Germline V lookup: CDR1 MNHEY, CDR2 SMNVEV (reference sequence). Trimming took off 3 bases at V and 5 bases at J, with 14 bases between the two ends. This CDR3 is 14 amino acids long. CDR3 protein: CASSLGGGLHEQYF. Here the CDR3 DNA reads TGTGCCAGCAGTTTGGGTGGGGGACTCCACGAGCAGTACTTC.

The CDR3 spells CASSRDEVSYGYTF. CDR3 DNA: TGTGCCAGCAGTCGGGACGAGGTGTCCTATGGCTACACCTTC. V is TRBV6-5 and J is TRBJ1-2, with D possibly being TRBD1 (5 bases). V was cut by 5 bases and J by 4 bases, with 14 bases left in between. The V gene's germline CDR1 is MNHEY and CDR2 SVGAGI. The CDR3 covers 14 residues.

The count of this clone is one. This rearrangement joins TRBV5-4 to TRBJ2-7, with 10 bases matching TRBD2. The V gene's germline CDR1 is SGHNT and CDR2 YYREEE (reference sequence). The CDR3 contains 17 residues. V lost 4 bases to trimming and J lost 4 bases; unmatched junction nucleotides: 14. The CDR3 protein is CASSGDTSSGRVYEQYF. The DNA of the CDR3 is TGTGCCAGCAGCGGAGACACATCTAGCGGGAGAGTGTACGAGCAGTACTTC.